The 23 T cell receptor beta chains presented below share a single source sample, sequenced in a study of CD8+ T cells in alopecia areata (dated by TCRdb to 2016 to 2019). The library came from the immunoSEQ multiplex PCR assay. To provide template for TCR sequencing, every sample had RNA extracted and reverse transcribed into cDNA. The source is immuneACCESS, and TCRdb retained only in-frame sequences with V and J called. Part of the clones is not carried over; for the studies checked, unresolved V genes explain less than half of this, and the remainder is unexplained. The sample has 150,000 to 200,000 clones on record, less than 70% of them singletons. Of the sample, roughly a tenth falls within the top ten clones. The label giving this sample's time point can be read as: 24 weeks on oral tofacitinib. What the treatment or condition label conveys for this sample: oral pan-JAK inhibitor, 5-10 mg twice daily.

The specimen comprised CD8+ T cells sorted from blood, sampled at week 24, from a patient treated with tofacitinib. The receptors derive from a human donor with alopecia areata.

This clone was counted between two and nine times. This sequence joins TRBV13 and TRBJ1-1; D not resolved. V shed 1 base and J shed 2 bases, with 14 bases lying between them. Per the germline V gene, CDR1 is PRHDT and CDR2 is FYEKMQ (reference sequence). This CDR3 spans 16 amino acids. The CDR3 nucleotides read TGTGCCAGCAGCTTAGACCGTGGGCGGGTAAACACTGAAGCTTTCTTT. Translating gives CASSLDRGRVNTEAFF.

The V call is TRBV10-3, the J call TRBJ2-5; no clear D gene. The CDR3 consists of 12 residues. Germline values: CDR1 ENHRY, CDR2 SYGVKD. V lost 0 bases to trimming and J lost 4 bases, with 3 bases between them. CDR3 bases: TGTGCCATCAGTGAGTCCCCAGAGACCCAGTACTTC. Protein: CAISESPETQYF.

The V call is TRBV5-6, the J call TRBJ2-3; 10 bases align to TRBD2. The CDR3 spans 16 residues. The trim removed 3 bases at V and 1 base at J, leaving 5 bases unmatched. Germline V gene sequence: CDR1 SGHDT, CDR2 YYEEEE. CDR3 protein: CASSWTTSGGTDTQYF. The DNA for the CDR3 is TGTGCCAGCAGCTGGACCACTAGCGGGGGCACAGATACGCAGTATTTT.

About this clone: Distinct nucleotide sequences in the sample also encode this CDR3. CDR3 bases: TGCGCCAGCAGCCAAGATAGGTCTGGGGCCAACGTCCTGACTTTC. Translation: CASSQDRSGANVLTF. The rearrangement uses TRBV4-3 and TRBJ2-6; D uncertain. V lost 0 bases and J 1 base, leaving 4 bases between the germline ends. Per germline, CDR1 LGHNA and CDR2 YSLEER. The CDR3 is made up of 15 amino acids.

There are a few counts of this clone. CDR3 bases: TGTGCCAGCAGTGAAGCGCTAGGTTATGAGCAGTTCTTC. Its translation: CASSEALGYEQFF. The chain joins TRBV2 to TRBJ2-1, with no clear D. The CDR3 loop spans 13 amino acids. V lost 0 bases and J 8 bases, leaving 8 bases between the germline ends. Germline CDR1 SNHLY, CDR2 FYNNEI.

In the case of this clone: Other DNA sequences in this sample translate to the same CDR3. This chain connects TRBV9 to TRBJ1-1; D is undetermined. This CDR3 is 14 amino acids long. V was clipped by 2 bases and J by 0 bases, with 8 bases between them. CDR1 and CDR2 from the germline V gene are SGDLS and YYNGEE. The CDR3 reads CASSVSGLNTEAFF. The DNA of the CDR3 is TGTGCCAGCAGCGTTTCGGGCCTGAACACTGAAGCTTTCTTT.

In this sample, this clone turned up once. This sequence joins TRBV5-6 and TRBJ1-6, with TRBD1 identical over 7 bases. CDR1 and CDR2 (germline): SGHDT, YYEEEE. J was trimmed by 4 bases and V by 4 bases; bases with no gene match: 14. The CDR3 runs 18 residues. The CDR3 DNA follows: TGTGCCAGCAGCAGAAATGGGACAGCACCCTGGTATAATTCACCCCTCCACTTT. Translated, it gives CASSRNGTAPWYNSPLHF.

V is TRBV7-2 and J is TRBJ2-1, with a possible D match to TRBD1 (5 bases). Trimming stripped 3 bases from V and 7 bases from J, with 16 bases between. The germline gives CDR1 SGHTA, CDR2 FQGNSA. The CDR3 length is 15 residues. The CDR3 spells CASSLSPRVENEQFF. CDR3 DNA: TGTGCCAGCAGCTTGTCCCCCAGGGTCGAGAATGAGCAGTTCTTC.

This clone occurred a few times. The chain carries TRBV2 and TRBJ2-3, with 11 nucleotides matching TRBD2. J was trimmed by 0 bases and V by 3 bases; bases with no gene match: 5. Germline V gene data show CDR1 as SNHLY and CDR2 as FYNNEI. The CDR3 runs to 17 residues. DNA of the CDR3: TGTGCCAGCAGTGACCCTAGGACTAGCGGGAGCACAGATACGCAGTATTTT. This gives the protein CASSDPRTSGSTDTQYF.

This clone was recorded a few times. The J gene is TRBJ1-1, the V gene TRBV29-1; perhaps TRBD1 as D (5 bases). The CDR3 contains 14 residues. Trimming took off 2 bases at V and 4 bases at J, with 14 bases between the two ends. CDR1 is SQVTM and CDR2 is ANQGSEA in the germline V gene. CDR3 loop: CSVEHRLEGTEAFF. The DNA of the CDR3 is TGCAGCGTTGAACACAGGTTGGAGGGCACTGAAGCTTTCTTT.

The CDR3 bases are TGTGCCAGCAGCCCGCCAGGGTTTGGGGAGCTGTTTTTT. This encodes CASSPPGFGELFF. The rearrangement links TRBV7-9 to TRBJ2-2; D possibly corresponds to TRBD1 (5 bases). V was pared by 5 bases and J by 8 bases, with 12 bases between. Germline V gene data show CDR1 as SEHNR and CDR2 as FQNEAQ (reference sequence). CDR3 length: 13 residues.

The rearrangement joins TRBV11-2 to TRBJ1-5; 11 bases are a match to TRBD1. Germline V gene lookup returns CDR1 SGHAT and CDR2 FQNNGV. Trimming at V came to 1 base and at J to 6 bases, leaving 5 bases not matched to a gene. This CDR3 has 16 residues. The CDR3 coding sequence is TGTGCCAGCAGCTTAGGCGGGACAGGGGGTAGTCAGCCCCAGCATTTT. Translated: CASSLGGTGGSQPQHF.

The V call is TRBV11-2, the J call TRBJ2-1; a weak D match, TRBD2 (6 bases). This CDR3 is built from 13 residues. V shed 6 bases and J shed 7 bases, with 13 bases lying between them. Germline values: CDR1 SGHAT, CDR2 FQNNGV. Here the CDR3 DNA reads TGTGCCAGCAGTTCGACTAGATGGAATGAGCAGTTCTTC. Amino acids: CASSSTRWNEQFF.

The chain carries TRBV5-1 and TRBJ1-2, with D perhaps TRBD1 (5 bases). Germline-derived CDR1 and CDR2 are SGHRS and YFSETQ. The CDR3 has 18 amino acids. The V and J ends lost 0 bases and 0 bases respectively, with 18 bases between them. CDR3 loop: CASSLDRSGGRANYGYTF. In DNA, the CDR3 is TGCGCCAGCAGCTTGGACCGATCTGGGGGACGAGCTAACTATGGCTACACCTTC.

This chain uses TRBV30 with TRBJ2-1, with no clear D. The CDR3 is 12 amino acids. With 0 bases removed from V and 9 bases from J, the gap between germline ends came to 9 bases. CDR1 is GTSNPN and CDR2 is SVGIG in the germline V gene (reference sequence). The CDR3 DNA is TGTGCCTGGAGTGTGGGGTCCGGTGAGCAGTTCTTC. Residues: CAWSVGSGEQFF.

This rearrangement joins TRBV15 to TRBJ1-5, with TRBD1 matching over 7 bases. The CDR3 contains 14 residues. Germline V gives CDR1 LNHNV, CDR2 YYDKDF (reference sequence). The V gene end was trimmed by 0 bases and the J gene end by 7 bases; junction bases not matched to a gene: 3. The CDR3 region has the DNA TGTGCCACCAGCAGAGAAAGCAGGGGGCAGCCCCAGCATTTT. Protein: CATSRESRGQPQHF.

The rearrangement links TRBV30 to TRBJ1-2; 7 bases fit TRBD1. The germline V gene has CDR1 GTSNPN and CDR2 SVGIG (reference sequence). This CDR3 is built from 13 residues. The V segment lost 6 bases and the J segment 4 bases; nucleotides outside the gene matches: 8. The chain's CDR3 is CACLTGLGYGYTF. The CDR3, as DNA: TGTGCCTGCCTGACAGGGCTCGGCTATGGCTACACCTTC. The variable domain in full, completed from reference TRBV30 and TRBJ1-2, reads SQTIHQWPATLVQPVGSPLSLECTVEGTSNPNLYWYRQAAGRGLQLLFYSVGIGQISSEVPQNLSASRPQDRQFILSSKKLLLSDSGFYLCACLTGLGYGYTFGSGTRLTVV.

A few counts support this clone. The rearrangement uses TRBV20-1 and TRBJ1-2; D is undetermined. V gave up 1 base and J gave up 7 bases, with 4 bases separating them. This CDR3 region has 10 residues. Germline-derived CDR1 and CDR2 are DFQATT and SNEGSKA (reference sequence). The DNA for the CDR3 is TGCAGTGCTAGAGGGGGTGGCTACACCTTC. It encodes CSARGGGYTF.

The V call is TRBV13, the J call TRBJ2-4, with TRBD2 as a possible D gene (7 bases). V lost 3 bases and J lost 6, with 15 bases in between. Germline V gene data show CDR1 as PRHDT and CDR2 as FYEKMQ (reference sequence). This CDR3 contains 15 residues. Written as DNA, the CDR3 is TGTGCCAGCAGCTTGGGGAGGGGGACGGGAAACATTCAGTACTTC. It translates to CASSLGRGTGNIQYF.

The CDR3 DNA is TGTGCCAGCAGCGCTATCCCAGGGGAAAGCACAGATACGCAGTATTTT. Its translation is CASSAIPGESTDTQYF. The genes are TRBV9 and TRBJ2-3; perhaps TRBD1 as D (6 bases). The CDR3 runs to 16 residues. Germline V gives CDR1 SGDLS, CDR2 YYNGEE. Trimming pared 3 bases from V and 0 bases from J, leaving 14 bases between.

This clone was observed a few times. The chain is built from TRBV5-1 and TRBJ2-3; D unresolved. Deletions cut 6 bases from V and 1 base from J, with 12 bases between. CDR3 length: 14 amino acids. The V gene's germline CDR1 is SGHRS and CDR2 YFSETQ. The CDR3 reads CASTTRPGTDTQYF. The CDR3, as DNA: TGCGCCAGCACGACCCGGCCCGGCACAGATACGCAGTATTTT.

The chain uses TRBV29-1 and TRBJ2-1; D is unclear. Germline assignment: CDR1 SQVTM and CDR2 ANQGSEA. The CDR3 length is 10 residues. V lost 7 bases, J lost 6 bases, and 7 bases lay in between. Here the CDR3 DNA reads TGCAGCGGCCACAGCAATGAGCAGTTCTTC. This translates into CSGHSNEQFF.

The table lists this clone with a few counts. The chain combines TRBV29-1 with TRBJ2-2; D unclear. V was cut by 7 bases and J by 3 bases, with 6 bases left in between. Germline V lookup: CDR1 SQVTM, CDR2 ANQGSEA. This CDR3 is built from 11 residues. CDR3: CSAADTGELFF. The CDR3 region has the DNA TGCAGCGCCGCCGACACCGGGGAGCTGTTTTTT.